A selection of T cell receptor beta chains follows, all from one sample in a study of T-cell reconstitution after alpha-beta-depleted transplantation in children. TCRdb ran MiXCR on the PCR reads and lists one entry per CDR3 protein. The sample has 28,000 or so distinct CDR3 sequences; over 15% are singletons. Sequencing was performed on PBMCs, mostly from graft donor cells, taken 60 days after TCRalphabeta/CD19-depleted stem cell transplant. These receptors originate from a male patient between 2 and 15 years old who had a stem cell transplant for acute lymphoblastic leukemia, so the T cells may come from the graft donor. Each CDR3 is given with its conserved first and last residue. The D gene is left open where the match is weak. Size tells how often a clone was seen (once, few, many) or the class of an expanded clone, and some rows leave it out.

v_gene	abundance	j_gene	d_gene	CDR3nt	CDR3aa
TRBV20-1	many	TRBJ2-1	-	TGCAGTGCTAGGTCCCTAGAATTGGGAAATGAGCAGTTCTTC	CSARSLELGNEQFF
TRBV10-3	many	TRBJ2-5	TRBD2	TGTGCCATCAGTGATTCCGGGGGGGCCAGGGAGACCCAGTACTTC	CAISDSGGARETQYF
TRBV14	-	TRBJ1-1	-	TGTGCCAGCAGCCAACTTGGGAGGGAGGTGGACACTGAAGCTTTCTTT	CASSQLGREVDTEAFF
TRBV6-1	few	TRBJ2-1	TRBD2	TGTGCCAGCAGACGCACCCGGGCGGGGGAGTACAATGAGCAGTTCTTC	CASRRTRAGEYNEQFF
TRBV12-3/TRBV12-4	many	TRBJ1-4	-	TGTGCCAGCAGTTTTACCGGGATTGAAGAAAAACTGTTTTTT	CASSFTGIEEKLFF
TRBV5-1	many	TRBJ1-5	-	TGCGCCAGCAGCTTGGGAGAGGGGATGAGCAATCAGCCCCAGCATTTT	CASSLGEGMSNQPQHF
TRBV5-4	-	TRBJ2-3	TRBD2	TGTGCCAGCAGCTTGGAGCTAGCGGGGACGAGCACAGATACGCAGTATTTT	CASSLELAGTSTDTQYF
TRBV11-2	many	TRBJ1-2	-	TGTGCCAGCAGCCCGGATCCTACCGCCTATGGCTACACCTTC	CASSPDPTAYGYTF
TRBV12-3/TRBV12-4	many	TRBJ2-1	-	TGTGCCAGCAGCACCGGACGAGGCGGGGTGCAGTTCTTC	CASSTGRGGVQFF
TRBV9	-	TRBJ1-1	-	TGTGCCAGCAGCGTAGTGTCCAAAGGGGACACTGAAGCTTTCTTT	CASSVVSKGDTEAFF
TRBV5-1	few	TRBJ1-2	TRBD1	TGCGCCAGCAGCGCGGACGGGACAGGCTCTCACGGCTACACCTTC	CASSADGTGSHGYTF
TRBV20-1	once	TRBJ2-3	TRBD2	TGCAGTGCTAGAGACCCTCGACTAGCGGGTAGCACAGATACGCAGTATTTT	CSARDPRLAGSTDTQYF
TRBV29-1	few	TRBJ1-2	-	TGCAGCGTTGCCAACTATGGCTACACCTTC	CSVANYGYTF
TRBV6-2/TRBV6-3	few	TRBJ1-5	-	TGTGCCAGCAGTTACAGGGGCAATCAGCCCCAGCATTTT	CASSYRGNQPQHF
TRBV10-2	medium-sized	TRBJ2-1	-	TGCGCCAGCAGTGAGAACGGGGGCCCCAGGGATGAGCAGTTCTTC	CASSENGGPRDEQFF
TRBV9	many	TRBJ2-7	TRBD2	TGTGCCAGCAGCGTCGGGACTAGCGGGGTCTACGAGCAGTACTTC	CASSVGTSGVYEQYF
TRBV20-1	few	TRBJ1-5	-	TGCAGTGCTCTCGAGGGGGGGTCCGGCAATCAGCCCCAGCATTTT	CSALEGGSGNQPQHF
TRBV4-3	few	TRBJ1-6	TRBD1	TGCGCCAGCAGCCAAGAGGGTGGGACAGGGGATTCACCCCTCCACTTT	CASSQEGGTGDSPLHF
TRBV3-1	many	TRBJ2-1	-	TGTGCCAGCAGCCAAGAGGGAGCGCGGGCCCACCCAATCTACAATGAGCAGTTCTTC	CASSQEGARAHPIYNEQFF
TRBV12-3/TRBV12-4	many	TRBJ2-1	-	TGTGCCAGCAGTACACTACAGGGGGGGGCCAATGAGCAGTTCTTC	CASSTLQGGANEQFF
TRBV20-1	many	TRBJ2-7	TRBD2	TGCAGTGCTAGGGTTATGTCGGGGGGGCCGGAGTACGAGCAGTACTTC	CSARVMSGGPEYEQYF
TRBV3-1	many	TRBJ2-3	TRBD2	TGTGCCAGCAGCTTGGGACTAGCGGACACAGATACGCAGTATTTT	CASSLGLADTDTQYF
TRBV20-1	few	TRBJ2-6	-	TGCAGCTTAGGGGCCGGATCTGGGGCCAACGTCCTGACTTTC	CSLGAGSGANVLTF
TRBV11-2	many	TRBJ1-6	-	TGTGCCAGCAGCTTAGGCAGCCTTAATTCACCCCTCCACTTT	CASSLGSLNSPLHF
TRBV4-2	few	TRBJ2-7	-	TGTGCCAGCAGCCAAGTTCAGCGCTCCTACGAGCAGTACTTC	CASSQVQRSYEQYF
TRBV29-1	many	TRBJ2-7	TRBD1	TGCAGCGTTGAAGCGGCAGGGGGTTTCGAGCAGTACTTC	CSVEAAGGFEQYF
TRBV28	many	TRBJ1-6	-	TGTGCCAGCATCAGGAATAATTCACCCCTCCACTTT	CASIRNNSPLHF
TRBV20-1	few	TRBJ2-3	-	TGCAGTGCTAGAGATGGGGCTAGCGGCACAGATACGCAGTATTTT	CSARDGASGTDTQYF
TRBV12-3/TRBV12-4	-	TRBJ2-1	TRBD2	TGTGCCAGTACTAGCGGGAGTATAAATGAGCAGTTCTTC	CASTSGSINEQFF
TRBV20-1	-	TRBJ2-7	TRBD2	TGCAGTGCATCCGGGACTAGCTTCGAGCAGTACTTC	CSASGTSFEQYF
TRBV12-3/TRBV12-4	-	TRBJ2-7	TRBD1	TGTGCCAGCAGTCTCTCCGGGACAGGGTTCAACGAGCAGTACTTC	CASSLSGTGFNEQYF
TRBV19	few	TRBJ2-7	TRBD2	TGTGCCAGTAGTATAGATCACAAGGGAGGGCCCTACGAGCAGTACTTC	CASSIDHKGGPYEQYF
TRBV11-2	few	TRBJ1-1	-	TGTGCCAGCAGCTTAAGGGACCTCACTGAAGCTTTCTTT	CASSLRDLTEAFF
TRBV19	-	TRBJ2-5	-	TGTGCCAGTAGTATGGGGCAGCAAGAGACCCAGTACTTC	CASSMGQQETQYF
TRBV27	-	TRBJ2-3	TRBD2	TGTGCCAGCAGTTTAAGACTAGCGGCAAGCACAGATACGCAGTATTTT	CASSLRLAASTDTQYF
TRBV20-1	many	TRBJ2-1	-	TGCAGTGCTAGACCCTCAGGGGGAGGTGAGCAGTTCTTC	CSARPSGGGEQFF
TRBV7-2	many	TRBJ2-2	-	TGTGCCGAGGCCTGGCGGGCCGGGGAGCTGTTTTTT	CAEAWRAGELFF
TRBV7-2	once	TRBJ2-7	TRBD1	TGTGCCAGCAGCTTAGCAACAGGGGTAGGGTCTTACGAGCAGTACTTC	CASSLATGVGSYEQYF
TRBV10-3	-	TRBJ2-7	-	TGTGCCATCAGTGAATTTCCGTCTGGTAGAACCACCTACGAGCAGTACTTC	CAISEFPSGRTTYEQYF
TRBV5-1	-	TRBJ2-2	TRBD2	TGCGCCAGCAGCTTGGCCTGGGGAGGGCCCGGGGAGCTGTTTTTT	CASSLAWGGPGELFF
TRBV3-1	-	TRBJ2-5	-	TGTGCCAGCAGCCAAGATACCCCAGGGGGGGAGACCCAGTACTTC	CASSQDTPGGETQYF
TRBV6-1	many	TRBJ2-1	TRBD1	TGTGCCAGCTCCCGACAGGGGCGGAACGAGCAGTTCTTC	CASSRQGRNEQFF
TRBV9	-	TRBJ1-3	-	TGTGCCAGCAGCGTAGGGGGGGAGAGCACCATATATTTT	CASSVGGESTIYF
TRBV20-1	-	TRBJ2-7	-	TGCGCCTTCACAGCGCCTAGCTCCTACGAGCAGTACTTC	CAFTAPSSYEQYF
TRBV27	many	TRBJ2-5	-	TGTGCCAGCAGTCCCTCGGGGGGCGGGGGACGAGAGACCCAGTACTTC	CASSPSGGGGRETQYF
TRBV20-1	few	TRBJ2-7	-	TGCAGTGCTAGAGCTGGGGCTTCCTACGAGCAGTACTTC	CSARAGASYEQYF
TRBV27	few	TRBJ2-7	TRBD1	TGTGCCAGCTCCCTGGGACAGAGATCCTACGAGCAGTACTTC	CASSLGQRSYEQYF
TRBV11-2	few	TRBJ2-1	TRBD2	TGTGCCAGCAGCTTAGGGACTAGCGGGTCATACAATGAGCAGTTCTTC	CASSLGTSGSYNEQFF
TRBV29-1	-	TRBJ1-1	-	TGCAGCGTGGGTGACAGCATGAACACTGAAGCTTTCTTT	CSVGDSMNTEAFF
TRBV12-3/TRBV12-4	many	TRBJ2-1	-	TGTGCCAGCAGACCAGGGCCCTCCTACAATGAGCAGTTCTTC	CASRPGPSYNEQFF
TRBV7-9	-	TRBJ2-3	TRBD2	TGTGCCAGCAGCTTAGTTAGCGGGGGCACAGATACGCAGTATTTT	CASSLVSGGTDTQYF
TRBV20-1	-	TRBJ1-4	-	TGCAGTGCTAGAGGAGGGAATAATGAAAAACTGTTTTTT	CSARGGNNEKLFF
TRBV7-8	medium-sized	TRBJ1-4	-	TGTGCCAGCAGCCGAAACACAGCAACTAATGAAAAACTGTTTTTT	CASSRNTATNEKLFF
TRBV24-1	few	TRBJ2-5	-	TGTGCCACCCGGGGGGCAGGGGAGACCCAGTACTTC	CATRGAGETQYF
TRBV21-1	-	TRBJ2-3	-	TGTGCCAGCAGCAAAGCTAGGGGGACTAGCGGTGATAGCACAGATACGCAGTATTTT	CASSKARGTSGDSTDTQYF
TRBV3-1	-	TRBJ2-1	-	TGTGCCAGCAGCCAACGAGGGCCCAATGAGCAGTTCTTC	CASSQRGPNEQFF
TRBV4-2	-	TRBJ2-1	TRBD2	TGTGCCAGCAGCCAAGATCTCCGGGGGGGCTACAATGAGCAGTTCTTC	CASSQDLRGGYNEQFF